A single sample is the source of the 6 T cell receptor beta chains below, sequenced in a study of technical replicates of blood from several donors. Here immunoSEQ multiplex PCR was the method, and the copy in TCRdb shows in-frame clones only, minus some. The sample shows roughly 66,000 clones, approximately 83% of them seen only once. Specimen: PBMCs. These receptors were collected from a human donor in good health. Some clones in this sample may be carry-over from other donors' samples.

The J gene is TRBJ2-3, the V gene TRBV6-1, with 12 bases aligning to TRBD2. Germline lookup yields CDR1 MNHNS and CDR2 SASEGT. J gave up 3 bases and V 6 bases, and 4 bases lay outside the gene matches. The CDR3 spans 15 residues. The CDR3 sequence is CASRAGLAGTDTQYF. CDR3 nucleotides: TGTGCCAGCAGAGCCGGACTAGCGGGGACAGATACGCAGTATTTT.

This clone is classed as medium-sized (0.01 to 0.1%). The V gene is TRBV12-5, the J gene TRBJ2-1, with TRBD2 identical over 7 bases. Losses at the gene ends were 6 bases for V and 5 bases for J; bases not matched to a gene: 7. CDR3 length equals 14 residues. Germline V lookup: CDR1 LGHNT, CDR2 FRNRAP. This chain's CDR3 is CASGLLRGDNEQFF. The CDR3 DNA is TGTGCTAGTGGCCTTCTCCGGGGGGACAATGAGCAGTTCTTC.

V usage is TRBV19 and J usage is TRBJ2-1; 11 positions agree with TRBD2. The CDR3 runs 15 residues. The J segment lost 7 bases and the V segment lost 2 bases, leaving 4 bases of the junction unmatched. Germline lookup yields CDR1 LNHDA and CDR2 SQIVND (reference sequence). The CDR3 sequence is CASSITSGSQNEQFF. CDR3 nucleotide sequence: TGTGCCAGTAGTATAACTAGCGGGAGTCAAAATGAGCAGTTCTTC.

The CDR3 sequence is CASSPPGQGGVEQYF. The CDR3 region has the DNA TGTGCCAGCAGCCCGCCCGGACAGGGGGGCGTGGAGCAGTACTTC. The rearrangement joins TRBV6-5 to TRBJ2-7, with TRBD1 identical over 10 bases. Germline-derived CDR1 and CDR2 are MNHEY and SVGAGI. This CDR3 region has 15 residues. Trimming removed 6 bases from V and 7 bases from J; junction bases left unmatched: 12.

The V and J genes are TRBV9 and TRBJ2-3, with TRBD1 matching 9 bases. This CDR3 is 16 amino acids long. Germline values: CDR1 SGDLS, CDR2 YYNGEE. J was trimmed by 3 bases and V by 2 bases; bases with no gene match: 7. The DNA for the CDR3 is TGTGCCAGCAGCGTGGGGACAGGGAGGGGGACAGATACGCAGTATTTT. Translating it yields CASSVGTGRGTDTQYF.

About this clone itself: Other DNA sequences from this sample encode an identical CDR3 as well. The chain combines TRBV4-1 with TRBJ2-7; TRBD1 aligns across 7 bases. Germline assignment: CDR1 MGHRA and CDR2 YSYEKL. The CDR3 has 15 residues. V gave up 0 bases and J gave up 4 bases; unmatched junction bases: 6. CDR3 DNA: TGCGCCAGCAGCCAAGATCCGGGGACAGATTACGAGCAGTACTTC. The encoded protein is CASSQDPGTDYEQYF.